The sequence of this T cell receptor (beta chain) was determined in a study of blood T cell repertoires in COVID-19. Study-wide context: Acute-phase and convalescent COVID-19 samples originated in the United States, Italy and Spain.

Original methodology: For nucleated cells, counts were estimated from reference gene primer amplification. TCRdb keeps only in-frame clones here, not all; method: immunoSEQ multiplex PCR. Clone size and the V and J calls come from that table; the DNA yielded D and trimming. The repertoire holds approximately 300,000 clones, roughly 83% seen once, with 1.5% to 2% in the top ten. Germline V CDR1 and CDR2: LNHNV, YYDKDF (reference sequence). The CDR3 consists of 18 residues. V was clipped by 0 bases and J by 2 bases, with 17 bases between them. The V and J genes are TRBV15 and TRBJ1-3, with D unresolved. This receptor was identified in a woman aged 45-59 years with acute or convalescent COVID-19. The sequenced sample consisted of peripheral blood. The CDR3 nucleotides read TGTGCCACCAGCAGAGATGCTGGGATTTTCGGGACTGGAAACACCATATATTTT. Translated: CATSRDAGIFGTGNTIYF.